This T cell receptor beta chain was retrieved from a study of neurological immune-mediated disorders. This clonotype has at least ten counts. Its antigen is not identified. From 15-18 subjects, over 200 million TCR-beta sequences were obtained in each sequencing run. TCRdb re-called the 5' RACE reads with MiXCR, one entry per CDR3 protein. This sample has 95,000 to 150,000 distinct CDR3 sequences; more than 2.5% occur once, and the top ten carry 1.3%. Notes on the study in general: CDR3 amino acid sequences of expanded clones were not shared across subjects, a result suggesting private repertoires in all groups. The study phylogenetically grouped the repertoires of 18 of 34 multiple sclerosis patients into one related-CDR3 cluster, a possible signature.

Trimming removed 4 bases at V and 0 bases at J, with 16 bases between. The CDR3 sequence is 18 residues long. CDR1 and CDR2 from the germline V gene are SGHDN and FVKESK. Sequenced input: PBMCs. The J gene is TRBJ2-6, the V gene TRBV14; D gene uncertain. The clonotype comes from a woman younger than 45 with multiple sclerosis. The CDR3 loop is CASSLTRGSRSGANVLTF. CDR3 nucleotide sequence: TGTGCCAGCAGCCTAACCCGTGGGTCCCGCTCTGGGGCCAACGTCCTGACTTTC.